This T cell receptor beta chain was obtained from a study of CD8+CD57+ T cells in acquired aplastic anemia. Whole-study results and caveats: Patients had fewer than 35 CD8+ CDR3 sequences in common with controls (the shared set).

This CDR3 region has 13 residues. Per germline, CDR1 DFQATT and CDR2 SNEGSKA (reference sequence). Trimming cost V 3 bases and J 9 bases; bases outside gene matches: 7. Worth noting for this clonotype: What it binds is not known.

The use of genomic DNA as template underpinned the TCR beta VDJ and CDR3 profiling. One entry per CDR3 protein results from TCRdb running MiXCR on the reads. Here the sample spans some 410,000 distinct CDR3 sequences, 65% to 80% being singletons. The V gene is TRBV20-1, the J gene TRBJ2-3, with 9 bases lining up with TRBD1. The sample was sorted CD4+, CD8+, or CD8+CD57+ T cells (not recorded which) from PBMCs. The TCR comes from a human donor in good health, serving as a control. The CDR3: CSARDHGTGTQYF. The CDR3 DNA is TGCAGTGCTAGGGACCACGGGACAGGGACGCAGTATTTT.